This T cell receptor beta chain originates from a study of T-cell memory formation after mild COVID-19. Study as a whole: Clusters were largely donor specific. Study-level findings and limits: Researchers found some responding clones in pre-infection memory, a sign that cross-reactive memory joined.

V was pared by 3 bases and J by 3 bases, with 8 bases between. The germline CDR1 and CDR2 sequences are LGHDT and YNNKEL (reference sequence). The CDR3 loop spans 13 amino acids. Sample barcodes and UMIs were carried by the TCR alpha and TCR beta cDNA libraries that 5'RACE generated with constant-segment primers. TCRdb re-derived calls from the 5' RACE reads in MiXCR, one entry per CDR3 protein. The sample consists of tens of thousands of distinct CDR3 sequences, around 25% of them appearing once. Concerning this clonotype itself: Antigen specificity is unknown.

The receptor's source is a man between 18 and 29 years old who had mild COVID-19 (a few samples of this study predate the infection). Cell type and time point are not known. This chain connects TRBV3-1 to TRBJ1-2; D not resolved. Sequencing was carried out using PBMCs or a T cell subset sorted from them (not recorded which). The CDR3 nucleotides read TGTGCCAGCAGCCACGCGGTTTACTATGGCTACACCTTC. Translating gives CASSHAVYYGYTF.